The clone carrying this T cell receptor (beta chain) was detected only a few times. As yet, its antigen is unknown. The data were obtained in a study of T cells in localized non-small cell lung cancer. Regarding the study as a whole: A higher density of T cells in blood coincided with extended overall survival. Exceeding tumor, uninvolved adjacent lung had the highest T cell clonality. It remains possible that heterogeneity exists, since only one tumor region was sequenced. The appearance of a median approximately 55 of the top 100 tumor clones was seen in adjacent lung.

Repertoires were generated with immunoSEQ multiplex PCR, while TCRdb's copy carries only in-frame clones and drops some. The sample contains 5,000 or so clones, 35% to 45% of which appear only once. The sample here was lung tumor tissue, taken before any cancer treatment. This TCR came from a male donor older than 55 with stage I squamous cell lung carcinoma.

In DNA form, the CDR3 reads TGTGCCAGTAGGGAGGTCGACAATGAGCAGTTCTTC. This gives the protein CASREVDNEQFF. The rearrangement links TRBV12-5 to TRBJ2-1, with D possibly matching TRBD2 (6 bases). The CDR3 extends over 12 amino acids. Germline V gene data show CDR1 as LGHNT and CDR2 as FRNRAP. Looking up the rest from reference TRBV12-5 and TRBJ2-1 gives the full variable domain: DARVTQTPRHKVTEMGQEVTMRCQPILGHNTVFWYRQTMMQGLELLAYFRNRAPLDDSGMPKDRFSAEMPDATLATLKIQPSEPRDSAVYFCASREVDNEQFFGPGTRLTVL.